This TCR beta chain stems from a study of blood T cells in healthy people across ages. Study results and caveats: Unsorted PBMC material precluded a definitive naive versus antigen-experienced comparison.

This CDR3 is built from 15 residues. Trimming stripped 5 bases from V and 6 bases from J, with 14 bases between. A J-beta primer mix and a sample-barcoded 5' primer were used in a second PCR of about 7 to 12 cycles. Each cDNA molecule was tagged by a template-switch adaptor with 12 random nucleotides. TCRdb re-analysed the 5' RACE reads in MiXCR, keeping a single row per CDR3 protein. The profile covers 650,000 to 1,000,000 distinct CDR3 sequences, with about 36% appearing a single time and over 10% taken by the ten largest. Each donor supplied ten milliliters of peripheral blood. This clonotype was seen more than once but under ten times. Its antigen remains unidentified.

The sequenced sample consisted of blood. The clonotype comes from a man in his late teens or twenties in good health. The chain is built from TRBV12-3 or TRBV12-4 and TRBJ1-6, with D possibly matching TRBD1 (6 bases). CDR3 sequence reads: CASSLTGKGNSPLHF. The DNA of the CDR3 is TGTGCCAGCAGTCTCACAGGGAAGGGTAATTCACCCCTCCACTTT.